The next 32 T cell receptor beta chains were all read from a single sample in a study of tumor-infiltrating lymphocytes in primary liver carcinoma. With 400 to 550 ng total RNA as template and a constant-region primer, TCR beta cDNA was made. Slightly modified ARM-PCR served as the procedure for the TCR beta libraries. These libraries came from three rounds of nested multiplex PCR. A C-beta reverse primer was combined with TRBV1-TRBV30 forward primers in the first two PCR rounds, and each round had ten to eleven cycles. TCRdb independently ran MiXCR on the multiplex PCR reads; one entry per CDR3 protein. The data show about 22,000 distinct CDR3 sequences, with approximately 80% seen just once and approximately 34% held by the top ten. Unsorted bulk tissue (roughly 17-32 mg) underwent RNA and DNA co-extraction. The sequenced sample was liver tumor tissue from sampling region 2. As for subset: tumor region T2, inferior pole. These receptors were taken from a woman aged 30 to 39 with primary liver carcinoma and hepatitis B virus infection.

With respect to this clonotype: No conserved phenylalanine or tryptophan ends this CDR3, so it is likely a read error. The rearrangement links TRBV6-6 to TRBJ1-3; a possible D gene is TRBD1 (5 bases). The CDR3 runs 18 residues. In germline, CDR1 is MNHNY, CDR2 SVGAGI (reference sequence). The CDR3 here is CASSYSGQGGESGNPIYL. DNA for the CDR3: TGTGCTAGCAGTTACTCCGGCCAGGGTGGGGAATCTGGAAACCCCATATATCTT.

With respect to this clonotype: A junction boundary mismatches the germline segment, possibly from a read error. This chain uses TRBV11-2 with TRBJ2-7; TRBD2 matches 9 bases. CDR3 size: 15 residues. CDR1 SGHAT and CDR2 FQNNGV come from the germline V gene. CDR3 amino acids: CARSPGGTSTHEQHF. The DNA for the CDR3 is TGTGCCAGGAGTCCCGGGGGGACTAGCACTCACGAGCAGCACTTC. Using reference TRBV11-2 and TRBJ2-7 for the parts outside the CDR3, the full variable domain is EAGVAQSPRYKIIEKRQSVAFWCNPISGHATLYWYQQILGQGPKLLIQFQNNGVVDDSQLPKDRFSAERLKGVDSTLKIQPAKLEDSAVYLCARSPGGTSTHEQHFGPGTRLTVT.

The rearrangement links TRBV12-3 or TRBV12-4 to TRBJ2-5, with D unclear. The CDR3 totals 15 residues. V was trimmed by 8 bases and J by 3 bases, leaving 19 bases between them. The CDR3 loop is CASCTYSVSEETQYF. The CDR3 coding sequence is TGTGCCAGCTGCACCTACTCCGTGAGTGAAGAGACCCAGTACTTC.

With respect to this clonotype: This CDR3 fails to terminate in the conserved phenylalanine or tryptophan, so it likely reflects a read error. V usage is TRBV11-2 and J usage is TRBJ2-7; no reliable D call. CDR1 and CDR2 from the germline V gene are SGHAT and FQNNGV. The CDR3 length is 11 residues. Between the trimmed V and J ends, which lost 11 bases and 7 bases, there was a span of 15 bases. The CDR3 region has the DNA TGTGCCTGCGGTCCAGCCAGTGAGCAGTACTTA. This codes for CACGPASEQYL.

Relative to its sample, this clonotype is medium-sized. The chain has TRBV2 and TRBJ2-1; the D is unclear. The germline gives CDR1 SNHLY, CDR2 FYNNEI. The CDR3 loop spans 13 amino acids. V was trimmed by 11 bases and J by 0 bases, leaving 11 bases between them. The CDR3 bases are TGTGCCGGTCTAGTCAGCTCCTACAATGAGCAGTTCTTC. Protein sequence: CAGLVSSYNEQFF. Filled out from reference TRBV2 and TRBJ2-1, the complete variable domain reads EPEVTQTPSHQVTQMGQEVILRCVPISNHLYFYWYRQILGQKVEFLVSFYNNEISEKSEIFDDQFSVERPDGSNFTLKIRSTKLEDSAMYFCAGLVSSYNEQFFGPGTRLTVL.

This clonotype came up many times. Its ends do not fully match the called genes, so a read error is possible. This chain connects TRBV11-3 to TRBJ2-5; 11 positions agree with TRBD2. CDR1 SGHNT and CDR2 YENEEA come from the germline V gene. The CDR3 spans 18 residues. The DNA for the CDR3 is TGTGTCAGCGGCCCTAGTTCACTAGCGGGAGTTAACGGAGAGACCCAGTACTTC. As protein: CVSGPSSLAGVNGETQYF. Supplemented by reference TRBV11-3 and TRBJ2-5, the full variable domain reads EAGVVQSPRYKIIEKKQPVAFWCNPISGHNTLYWYLQNLGQGPELLIRYENEEAVDDSQLPKDRFSAERLKGVDSTLKIQPAELGDSAVYLCVSGPSSLAGVNGETQYFGPGTRLLVL.

V usage is TRBV5-6 and J usage is TRBJ1-2; D ambiguous. CDR1 is SGHDT, CDR2 YYEEEE, per germline. The CDR3 extends over 14 amino acids. Trimming took off 4 bases at V and 13 bases at J, with 23 bases between the two ends. DNA for the CDR3: TGTGCCAGCAGCGCAACCGCGTTTAGGGATAGCTTCACCTTC. Translated, it gives CASSATAFRDSFTF.

Note on this clonotype: Here the CDR3 omits its conserved ending phenylalanine or tryptophan, so a read error is the likely source. The gene calls are TRBV5-4 and TRBJ2-3, with TRBD2 matching over 10 bases. This CDR3 is 18 amino acids long. The germline V gene encodes CDR1 SGHNT and CDR2 YYREEE (reference sequence). CDR3 loop: CTSGNPAASGSRTDTQYL. The CDR3 DNA reads TGTACCAGCGGTAACCCGGCAGCTAGCGGGAGTCGGACAGATACGCAGTATCTT.

Concerning this clonotype itself: A junction end diverges from the germline sequence, so it may reflect a read error. The rearrangement uses TRBV11-1 and TRBJ2-7, with D possibly TRBD2 on 5 matching bases. Germline CDR1 is SGHAT and CDR2 is FQDESV (reference sequence). The CDR3 loop spans 14 amino acids. DNA for the CDR3: TGTGCCAGCAGTTTAGCGACGGTCTCCTACGAGCAGTGCTTC. Its translation is CASSLATVSYEQCF. Variable domain in full (rest from reference TRBV11-1 and TRBJ2-7): EAEVAQSPRYKITEKSQAVAFWCDPISGHATLYWYRQILGQGPELLVQFQDESVVDDSQLPKDRFSAERLKGVDSTLKIQPAELGDSAMYLCASSLATVSYEQCFGPGTRLTVT.

A remark on this clonotype: One end of the junction fails to match germline, which may point to a read error. The chain carries TRBV11-2 and TRBJ2-3; D tentatively reads TRBD1 or TRBD2 (6 bases each). CDR3 length: 16 residues. Germline CDR1 SGHAT, CDR2 FQNNGV. CDR3 protein: CVSSRKGGLSTDTQYF. For the CDR3, the DNA is TGTGTCAGCAGTCGCAAGGGGGGCCTAAGCACTGATACGCAGTATTTT.

Regarding this clonotype: Given the absence of the conserved phenylalanine or tryptophan at the CDR3 end, a read error is likely. The chain joins TRBV24-1 to TRBJ2-1; 7 positions match TRBD2. After removal of 5 bases from V and 0 bases from J, the junction contained 9 bases not matched to a gene. This CDR3 is 17 amino acids long. CDR1 and CDR2 (germline): KGHDR, SFDVKD. This CDR3 is CATSGGGGGSSYNEQFL. The DNA for the CDR3 is TGTGCCACCAGTGGGGGTGGGGGGGGGAGCTCCTACAATGAGCAGTTCCTC.

In regard to this clonotype: A junction boundary mismatches the germline segment, possibly from a read error. This chain uses TRBV11-2 with TRBJ2-2; 9 bases fit TRBD2. The CDR3 consists of 18 residues. Germline CDR1 and CDR2: SGHAT and FQNNGV. CDR3 amino acids: CARSSPRAGGPNTGEPFF. The CDR3 coding sequence is TGTGCCAGAAGCTCACCCCGAGCGGGAGGCCCGAACACCGGGGAACCGTTTTTT.

As concerns this clonotype: This may come from a read error, since a much larger clone is one base off. The rearrangement joins TRBV19 to TRBJ2-2; the D is unclear. Trimming stripped 10 bases from V and 9 bases from J, with 15 bases between. CDR3 length: 12 amino acids. The germline V gene encodes CDR1 LNHDA and CDR2 SQIVND (reference sequence). This CDR3 is CANNIWTRELFF. CDR3 bases: TGTGCCAATAATATTTGGACCCGGGAGCTGTTTTTT.

On this clonotype itself: One junction end disagrees with the germline gene, perhaps due to a read error. The chain has TRBV11-2 and TRBJ2-7; D gene unclear. Germline V gene data show CDR1 as SGHAT and CDR2 as FQNNGV. The CDR3 sequence is 13 residues long. The CDR3 DNA sequence: TGTGCCAGTAGCTTATGCTCAAACTACGAGCAGTATTTC. Amino acids: CASSLCSNYEQYF.

With regard to this clonotype: It is likely a read error, because the conserved phenylalanine at the end of the CDR3 is missing. The DNA is omitted, as the CDR3 cannot be located on it reliably, and the CDR3 follows TCRdb's listing. The chain couples TRBV11-2 to TRBJ1-2. Ends included, the CDR3 has 16 residues. In germline, CDR1 is SGHAT, CDR2 FQNNGV. The CDR3 sequence is CASSPRGGDWSYGYTS.

This clonotype is a singleton in its sample. This CDR3 fails to terminate in the conserved phenylalanine or tryptophan, so it likely reflects a read error. The chain recombines TRBV6-5 with TRBJ1-6; D not certain. CDR3 length: 15 amino acids. Germline CDR1 reads MNHEY; CDR2 reads SVGAGI. V dropped 7 bases and J dropped 11 bases, with 21 bases sitting between them. CDR3 coding DNA: TGTGCCAGCAAGGAAAGGAGTGCCCCCCTTCCACCCCTCCACTCT. Amino acid sequence: CASKERSAPLPPLHS.

About this clonotype itself: A much larger clone lies a single base off, so this may be a read error. V usage is TRBV18 and J usage is TRBJ2-3; a weak D match, TRBD2 (5 bases). The germline gives CDR1 KGHSH, CDR2 LQKENI. The CDR3 is 14 amino acids. CDR3 loop: CASSLPGVTDTRYF. The CDR3 coding sequence is TGTGCCAGCTCACTCCCCGGGGTCACAGATACGCGGTATTTT.

A word on this clonotype: At one end the junction does not follow the germline gene, possibly because of a read error. CDR3 region: CAWRHGLQYVYTF. CDR3 DNA sequence: TGTGCCTGGAGGCATGGTTTACAGTATGTCTACACCTTC. This chain links TRBV30 with TRBJ1-2; D remains ambiguous. The CDR3 consists of 13 residues. From germline, CDR1 is GTSNPN and CDR2 SVGIG (reference sequence).

Comment on this clonotype: Mismatch with germline at one junction end may stem from a read error. This sequence joins TRBV11-3 and TRBJ2-1, with 7 bases lining up with TRBD2. CDR3 length equals 15 residues. Germline V lookup: CDR1 SGHNT, CDR2 YENEEA. CDR3 in amino acids: CASSRLAGGGYELLF. CDR3 in DNA: TGTGCCAGCAGCCGACTAGCTGGGGGGGGGTATGAGCTGCTCTTC.

This clonotype qualifies as large (0.1 to 1%). V and J are TRBV11-2 and TRBJ2-7; D is possibly TRBD2 (6 bases). CDR3 length: 13 amino acids. V dropped 3 bases and J dropped 4 bases, with 10 bases sitting between them. CDR1 and CDR2 from the germline V gene are SGHAT and FQNNGV. The CDR3 loop reads CASSFPAGYEQYF. In DNA form, the CDR3 reads TGTGCCAGCAGCTTTCCGGCGGGGTACGAGCAGTACTTC.

There are a few counts of this clonotype. This likely comes from a read error, as the CDR3 has no conserved phenylalanine or tryptophan at its end. V usage is TRBV10-3 and J usage is TRBJ2-1; unclear D gene. The CDR3 is 14 residues long. Germline values: CDR1 ENHRY, CDR2 SYGVKD. DNA of the CDR3: TGTGCTATCGGTCCCACGGCGACCCGGGATGAGCAGTTCCTC. This encodes CAIGPTATRDEQFL.

By frequency in the sample, this clonotype is medium-sized (0.01 to 0.1%). The CDR3 DNA reads TGTGCCAGCAGCTCCCAGCCGGGACAACAGTACTTC. Amino acid sequence: CASSSQPGQQYF. The chain recombines TRBV5-5 with TRBJ2-4, with a tentative D call TRBD1 (6 bases). The CDR3 extends over 12 amino acids. V was cut by 3 bases and J by 13 bases, with 14 bases left in between. Germline V CDR1 and CDR2: SGHKS, YYEKEE (reference sequence).

The V gene is TRBV5-8, the J gene TRBJ2-7; the D is unclear. The germline V gene has CDR1 SGHTS and CDR2 YDEGEE. Deletions cut 1 base from V and 0 bases from J, with 14 bases between. The CDR3 is 16 residues long. The CDR3 reads CASSLLMGDISYEQYF. CDR3 DNA: TGTGCCAGCAGCTTGCTCATGGGCGATATCTCCTACGAGCAGTACTTC.

Remarks on this clonotype: At one of its ends the junction is not consistent with the germline gene, which may arise from a read error. The rearrangement joins TRBV11-3 to TRBJ2-1, with D perhaps given as TRBD1 or TRBD2 (7 bases each). Germline V gene data show CDR1 as SGHNT and CDR2 as YENEEA. The CDR3 runs to 15 residues. The CDR3 bases are TGTGCCAACAGCCGACTAGCAGGGGGGGGTATGAGCAGTTTTTTC. Its protein is CANSRLAGGGMSSFF.

For this clonotype: Likely a read error: the CDR3 ends without its conserved phenylalanine or tryptophan. The chain recombines TRBV28 with TRBJ2-7; no clear D. Germline V gives CDR1 MDHEN, CDR2 SYDVKM. The CDR3 covers 12 residues. CDR3 sequence: CASSDSYYEQYL. The DNA of the CDR3 is TGTGCCAGCAGCGACTCCTACTACGAACAGTACTTA.

Concerning this clonotype itself: Compared with germline, one end of the junction differs, possibly owing to a read error. V usage is TRBV6-5 and J usage is TRBJ1-2, with 8 bases matching TRBD1. Germline lookup yields CDR1 MNHEY and CDR2 SVGAGI. The CDR3 spans 14 residues. The CDR3 loop reads CASSYNGQGSGHTF. DNA for the CDR3: TGTGCCAGCAGTTATAACGGACAGGGCAGTGGCCACACATTC.

To note about this clonotype: A read error may account for a junction end that differs from germline. CDR3 nucleotide sequence: TGCGCCGGTAGCTTGGGAGACCGGGACAGTTCCTACGAGCAGTACTTT. Protein product: CAGSLGDRDSSYEQYF. The chain joins TRBV5-1 to TRBJ2-7; 7 bases align to TRBD1. This CDR3 has 16 amino acids. From germline, CDR1 is SGHRS and CDR2 YFSETQ.

As concerns this clonotype: Without the conserved terminal phenylalanine or tryptophan, this CDR3 likely stems from a read error. This chain joins TRBV11-2 and TRBJ2-7; possible D gene TRBD2, 6 bases. Germline V gene sequence: CDR1 SGHAT, CDR2 FQNNGV. The CDR3 is 13 residues long. CDR3 region: CASSFPAGYEQYI. DNA of the CDR3: TGTGCCAGTAGCTTTCCGGCGGGGTACGAGCAGTACATT.

Only a few counts were recorded for this clonotype. The junction departs from germline at one end; a sequencing error may be responsible. The rearrangement links TRBV6-6 to TRBJ1-4; D gene uncertain. In germline, CDR1 is MNHNY, CDR2 SVGAGI (reference sequence). CDR3 length: 11 residues. The DNA for the CDR3 is TGTGCCAGCGTTGCTAATGAAAAACTGCCTTTT. Protein: CASVANEKLPF.

In regard to this clonotype: A read error may produce the germline difference seen at one junction end. This chain connects TRBV5-4 to TRBJ2-3; unclear D gene. The CDR3 runs to 17 residues. The germline V gene has CDR1 SGHNT and CDR2 YYREEE (reference sequence). In nucleotides, the CDR3 is TGTGCCAGCAGTGTAGACGGATACCCTCCACCCACAGATACGCAGTATTTC. This gives the protein CASSVDGYPPPTDTQYF.

This clonotype was seen repeatedly, ten times or more. This may be a read error, as it is one base from a much larger clone. This chain connects TRBV28 to TRBJ2-5; D unresolved. The CDR3 loop spans 15 amino acids. Germline V lookup: CDR1 MDHEN, CDR2 SYDVKM. Here the CDR3 reads CASSLILQTEETQHF. For the CDR3, the DNA is TGTGCCAGCAGTTTAATATTACAGACCGAAGAGACCCAGCACTTC.

This clonotype has at least ten counts. At one of its ends the junction is not consistent with the germline gene, which may arise from a read error. This chain links TRBV18 with TRBJ2-1; 11 bases line up with TRBD2. The CDR3 is made up of 16 amino acids. CDR1 and CDR2 from the germline V gene are KGHSH and LQKENI. CDR3 DNA sequence: TGTGCCAGCTCACCACCATTAGCGGGAGGGCTCGATGAGCTGTTCTTC. Protein product: CASSPPLAGGLDELFF.